This T cell receptor beta chain was sequenced for a study of blood T cell repertoires in COVID-19. Study context: COVID-19 samples collected from the United States, Italy and Spain covered acute and convalescent phases. Sample material is recorded as cDNA or gDNA derived from T cells, B-cell-depleted T cells, or PBMCs.

The CDR3 has 17 amino acids. V lost 5 bases to trimming and J lost 1 base; unmatched junction nucleotides: 11. Germline CDR1 MNHEY, CDR2 SVGEGT. Study processing details: Scientists estimated how many nucleated cells there were by amplifying reference gene primers. Method: immunoSEQ multiplex PCR; TCRdb's copy keeps in-frame clones and lacks some. That table furnishes V, J and clone size, whereas the DNA furnished D and trimming. The data show 190,000 or so clones, 85% to 90% seen once. Sequencing was done on a sample of peripheral blood. V gene TRBV6-2 or TRBV6-3 combines with J gene TRBJ1-3, with 7 bases lining up with TRBD1. This clonotype originated in a young woman who had recovered from COVID-19. In DNA form, the CDR3 reads TGTGCCAGCAGTAACCACCGGCTGACAGGGTCTGGAAACACCATATATTTT. Translation: CASSNHRLTGSGNTIYF.